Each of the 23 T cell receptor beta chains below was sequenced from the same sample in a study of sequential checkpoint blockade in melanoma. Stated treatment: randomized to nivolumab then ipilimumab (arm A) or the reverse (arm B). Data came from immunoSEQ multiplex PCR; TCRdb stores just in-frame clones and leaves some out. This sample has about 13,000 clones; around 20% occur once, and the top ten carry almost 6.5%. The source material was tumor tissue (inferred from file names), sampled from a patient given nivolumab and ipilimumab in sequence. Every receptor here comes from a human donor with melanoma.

The CDR3, as DNA: TGCGCCAGCAGCGGGCAGGGAACCTACAATGAGCAGTTCTTC. Protein sequence: CASSGQGTYNEQFF. The chain uses TRBV5-1 and TRBJ2-1, with D perhaps TRBD1 (5 bases). The CDR3 length is 14 residues. Trimming removed 4 bases at V and 2 bases at J, with 10 bases between. The germline V gene has CDR1 SGHRS and CDR2 YFSETQ.

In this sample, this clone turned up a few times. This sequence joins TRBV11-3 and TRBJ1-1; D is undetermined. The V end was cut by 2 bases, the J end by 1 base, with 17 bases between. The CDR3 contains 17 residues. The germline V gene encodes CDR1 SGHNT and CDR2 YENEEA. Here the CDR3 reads CASSLRSVGRGNTEAFF. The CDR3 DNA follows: TGTGCCAGCAGCTTAAGGAGTGTAGGGCGGGGGAACACTGAAGCTTTCTTT.

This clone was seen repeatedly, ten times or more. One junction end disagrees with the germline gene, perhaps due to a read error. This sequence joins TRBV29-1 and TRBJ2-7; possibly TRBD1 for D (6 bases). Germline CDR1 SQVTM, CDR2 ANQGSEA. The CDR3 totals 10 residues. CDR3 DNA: TGCAGCGTTGAAGACGCAGGGGCGCACTTC. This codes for CSVEDAGAHF.

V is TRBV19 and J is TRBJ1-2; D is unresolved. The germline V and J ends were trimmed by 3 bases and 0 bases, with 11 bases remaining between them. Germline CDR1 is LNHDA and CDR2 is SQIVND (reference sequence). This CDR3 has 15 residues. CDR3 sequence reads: CASSITALANYGYTF. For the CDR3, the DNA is TGTGCCAGTAGTATTACGGCTTTAGCTAACTATGGCTACACCTTC.

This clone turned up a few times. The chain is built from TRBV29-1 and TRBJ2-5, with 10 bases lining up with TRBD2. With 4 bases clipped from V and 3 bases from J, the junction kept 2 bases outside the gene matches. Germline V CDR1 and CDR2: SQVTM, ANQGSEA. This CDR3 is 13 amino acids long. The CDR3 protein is CSVGLAGEETQYF. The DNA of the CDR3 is TGCAGCGTTGGGCTAGCGGGGGAAGAGACCCAGTACTTC.

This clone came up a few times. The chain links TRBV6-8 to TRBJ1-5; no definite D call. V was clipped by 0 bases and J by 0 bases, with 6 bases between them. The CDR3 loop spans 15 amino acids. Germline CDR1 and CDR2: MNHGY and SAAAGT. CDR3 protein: CASSYSQNSNQPQHF. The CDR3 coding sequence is TGTGCCAGCAGTTACTCGCAAAATAGCAATCAGCCCCAGCATTTT.

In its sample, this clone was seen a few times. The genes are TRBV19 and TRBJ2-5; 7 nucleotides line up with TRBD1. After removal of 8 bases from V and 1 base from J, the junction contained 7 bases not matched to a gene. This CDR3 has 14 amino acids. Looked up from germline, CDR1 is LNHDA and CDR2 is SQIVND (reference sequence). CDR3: CASSQGDLQETQYF. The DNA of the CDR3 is TGTGCCAGTTCCCAGGGGGACCTCCAAGAGACCCAGTACTTC.

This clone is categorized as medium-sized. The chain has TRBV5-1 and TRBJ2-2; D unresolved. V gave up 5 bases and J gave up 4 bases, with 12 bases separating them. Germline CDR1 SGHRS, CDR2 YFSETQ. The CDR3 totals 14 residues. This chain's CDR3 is CASSRQETTGELFF. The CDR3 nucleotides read TGCGCCAGCAGTCGTCAGGAAACCACCGGGGAGCTGTTTTTT.

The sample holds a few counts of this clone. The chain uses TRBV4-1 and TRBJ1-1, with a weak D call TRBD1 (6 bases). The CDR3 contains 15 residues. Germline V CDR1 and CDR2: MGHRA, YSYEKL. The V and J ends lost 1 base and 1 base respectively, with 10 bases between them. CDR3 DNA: TGCGCCAGCAGCCAAGCCGGGACACCGAACACTGAAGCTTTCTTT. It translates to CASSQAGTPNTEAFF.

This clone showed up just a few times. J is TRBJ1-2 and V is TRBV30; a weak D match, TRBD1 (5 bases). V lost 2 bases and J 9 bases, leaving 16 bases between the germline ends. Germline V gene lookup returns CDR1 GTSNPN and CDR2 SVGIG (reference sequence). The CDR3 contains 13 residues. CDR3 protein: CAWSLGVLVSYTF. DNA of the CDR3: TGTGCCTGGAGTTTAGGGGTATTAGTAAGCTACACCTTC.

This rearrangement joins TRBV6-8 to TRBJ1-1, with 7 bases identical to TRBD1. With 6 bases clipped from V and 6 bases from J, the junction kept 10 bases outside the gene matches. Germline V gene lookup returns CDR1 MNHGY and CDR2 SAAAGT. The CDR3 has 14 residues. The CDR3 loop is CASRPDRMGPEAFF. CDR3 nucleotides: TGTGCCAGCAGACCGGACAGGATGGGCCCTGAAGCTTTCTTT.

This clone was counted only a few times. The CDR3 nucleotides read TGTGCCAGCAGCTTAGAGGTGGTGGGCGACAGACAAGAGACCCAGTACTTC. Its translation is CASSLEVVGDRQETQYF. The rearrangement joins TRBV11-3 to TRBJ2-5; the D gene is possibly TRBD1 (5 bases). The CDR3 sequence is 17 residues long. Trimming took off 0 bases at V and 2 bases at J, with 16 bases between the two ends. Germline V lookup: CDR1 SGHNT, CDR2 YENEEA.

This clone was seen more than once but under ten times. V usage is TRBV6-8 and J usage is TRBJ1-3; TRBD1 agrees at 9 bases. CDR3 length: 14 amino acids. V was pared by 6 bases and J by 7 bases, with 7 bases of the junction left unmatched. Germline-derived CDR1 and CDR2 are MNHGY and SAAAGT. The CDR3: CASSWDRDRNTIYF. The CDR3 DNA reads TGTGCCAGCAGCTGGGACAGGGACCGCAACACCATATATTTT.

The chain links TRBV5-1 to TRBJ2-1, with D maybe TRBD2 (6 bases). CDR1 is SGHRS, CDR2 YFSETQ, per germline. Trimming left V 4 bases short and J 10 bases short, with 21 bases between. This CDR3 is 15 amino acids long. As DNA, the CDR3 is TGCGCCAGCAGCCGACTAGACCCTTCTCTGGAGGAGCAGTTCTTC. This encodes CASSRLDPSLEEQFF.

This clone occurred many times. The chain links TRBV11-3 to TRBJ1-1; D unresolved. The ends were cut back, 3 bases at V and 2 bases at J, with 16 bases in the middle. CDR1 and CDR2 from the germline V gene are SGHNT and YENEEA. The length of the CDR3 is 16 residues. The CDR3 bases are TGTGCCAGCAGCTTGGAAACAACAAGACCCAACACTGAAGCTTTCTTT. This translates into CASSLETTRPNTEAFF.

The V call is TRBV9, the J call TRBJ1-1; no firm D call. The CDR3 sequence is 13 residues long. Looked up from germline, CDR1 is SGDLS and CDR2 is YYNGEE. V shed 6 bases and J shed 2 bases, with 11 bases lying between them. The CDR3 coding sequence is TGTGCCAGCACCCCTCCCGAAAACACTGAAGCTTTCTTT. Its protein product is CASTPPENTEAFF. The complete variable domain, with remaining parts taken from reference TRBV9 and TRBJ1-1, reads DSGVTQTPKHLITATGQRVTLRCSPRSGDLSVYWYQQSLDQGLQFLIQYYNGEERAKGNILERFSAQQFPDLHSELNLSSLELGDSALYFCASTPPENTEAFFGQGTRLTVV.

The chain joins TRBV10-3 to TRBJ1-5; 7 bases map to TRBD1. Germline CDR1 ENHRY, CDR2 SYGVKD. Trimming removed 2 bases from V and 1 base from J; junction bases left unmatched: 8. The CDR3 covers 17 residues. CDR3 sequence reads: CAISEEAGTASNQPQHF. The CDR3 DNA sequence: TGTGCCATCAGTGAGGAAGCAGGGACAGCCAGCAATCAGCCCCAGCATTTT.

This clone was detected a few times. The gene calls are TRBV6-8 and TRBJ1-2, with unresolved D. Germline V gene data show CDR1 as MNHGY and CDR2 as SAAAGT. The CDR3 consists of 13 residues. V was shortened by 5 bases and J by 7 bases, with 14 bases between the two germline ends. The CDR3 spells CASSTYIWGGYTF. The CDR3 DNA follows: TGTGCCAGCAGTACTTATATATGGGGTGGCTACACCTTC.

DNA for the CDR3: TGCAGCGTGTCGGACTCCTACTACGCCAACACCGGGGAGCTGTTTTTT. Amino acid sequence: CSVSDSYYANTGELFF. The chain has TRBV29-1 and TRBJ2-2, with a tentative D call TRBD2 (5 bases). V lost 6 bases, J lost 2 bases, and 19 bases lay in between. The CDR3 length is 16 residues. Germline V CDR1 and CDR2: SQVTM, ANQGSEA.

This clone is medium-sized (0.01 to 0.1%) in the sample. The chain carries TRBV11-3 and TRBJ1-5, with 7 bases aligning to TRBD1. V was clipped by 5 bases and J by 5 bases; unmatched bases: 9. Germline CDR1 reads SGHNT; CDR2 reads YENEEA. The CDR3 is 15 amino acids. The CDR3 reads CASSPGGRFDQPQHF. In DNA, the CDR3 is TGTGCCAGCAGCCCAGGGGGTCGGTTCGATCAGCCCCAGCATTTT.

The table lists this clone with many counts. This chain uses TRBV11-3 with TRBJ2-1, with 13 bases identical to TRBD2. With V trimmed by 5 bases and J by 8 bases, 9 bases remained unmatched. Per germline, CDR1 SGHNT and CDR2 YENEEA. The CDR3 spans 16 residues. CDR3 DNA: TGTGCCAGCAGCGCCCCAGGGACTAGCGGGACCTATGAGCAGTTCTTC. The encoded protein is CASSAPGTSGTYEQFF.

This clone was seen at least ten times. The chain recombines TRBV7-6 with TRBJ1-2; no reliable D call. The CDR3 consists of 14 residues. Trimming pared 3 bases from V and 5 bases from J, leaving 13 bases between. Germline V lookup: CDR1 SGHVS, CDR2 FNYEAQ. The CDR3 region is CASSFSEVLYGYTF. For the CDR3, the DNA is TGTGCCAGCAGCTTTTCGGAGGTTTTATATGGCTACACCTTC.

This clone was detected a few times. This CDR3 is CASSYGDTQYF. The CDR3 coding sequence is TGTGCCAGCAGTTACGGAGATACGCAGTATTTT. The chain links TRBV6-7 to TRBJ2-3; D ambiguous. TRBV6-7 is reported as an ORF; its role is uncertain. Trimming cost V 2 bases and J 5 bases, with 2 bases left between them. The CDR3 has 11 residues.